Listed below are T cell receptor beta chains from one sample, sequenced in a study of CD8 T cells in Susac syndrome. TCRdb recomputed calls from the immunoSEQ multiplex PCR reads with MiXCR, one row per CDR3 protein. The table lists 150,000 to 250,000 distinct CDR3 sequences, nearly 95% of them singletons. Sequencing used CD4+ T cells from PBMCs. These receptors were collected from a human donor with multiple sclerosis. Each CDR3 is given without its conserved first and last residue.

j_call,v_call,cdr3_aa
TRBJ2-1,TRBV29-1,SVDGGHYDEQF
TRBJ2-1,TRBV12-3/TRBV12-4,ASSFNWGAHEQF
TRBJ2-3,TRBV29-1,SADWTSSTDTQY
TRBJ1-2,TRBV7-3,ASSLNVVRGVGYT
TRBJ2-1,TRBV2,ASAGFGNEQF
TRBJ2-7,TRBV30,AWSVGVGLSYEQY
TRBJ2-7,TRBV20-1,SAPSGTTYEQY
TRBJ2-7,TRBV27,ASSGQGSSYEQY
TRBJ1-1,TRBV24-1,ATRRGGDRDNTEAF
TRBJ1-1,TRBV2,ASSRHRESNTEAF
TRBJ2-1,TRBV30,AWSADRGPYNEQF
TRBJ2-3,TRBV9,ASSPPSAPTGDTQY
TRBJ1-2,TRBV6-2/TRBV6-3,ASSYTVRGGYT
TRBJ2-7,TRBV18,ASSTAAGEGEQY
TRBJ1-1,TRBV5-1,ASSSGQGGTEAF
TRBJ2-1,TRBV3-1,ASSQMTLNEQF
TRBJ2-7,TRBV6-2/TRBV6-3,ASSYRVQSGEQY
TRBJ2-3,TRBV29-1,SVRLAGGPTDTQY
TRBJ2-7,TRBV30,AWKWGREQY
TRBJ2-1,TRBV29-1,SSQTSGGNEQF
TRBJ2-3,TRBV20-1,SAAKDTQY
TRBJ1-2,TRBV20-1,SAPGPGTLGYT
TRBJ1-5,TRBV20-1,SASPSRADQPQH
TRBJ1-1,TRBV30,AWDLSNTEAF
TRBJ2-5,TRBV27,AVSTGETQY
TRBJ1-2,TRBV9,ASSATRTGSGYT
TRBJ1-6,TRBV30,AWSANSPLH
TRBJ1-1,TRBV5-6,ASSLWTGVNPTEAF
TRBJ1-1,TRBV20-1,SAKKRTEAF
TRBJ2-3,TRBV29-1,SVAGTGTTDTQY
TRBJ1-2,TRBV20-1,SAIPGASYGYT
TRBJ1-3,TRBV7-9,ASSHDREGGNTIY
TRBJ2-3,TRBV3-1,ASSQERQMQY
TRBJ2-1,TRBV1,TAHREQF
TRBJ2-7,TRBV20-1,SASGTSSYEQY
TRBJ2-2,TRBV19,ASGRGNTGELF
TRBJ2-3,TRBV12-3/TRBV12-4,ASSSGTSGGARDTQY
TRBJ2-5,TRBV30,AWSLGSYQSETQY
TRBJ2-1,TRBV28,ASSFYDEQF
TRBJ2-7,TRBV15,ATSGTYEQY
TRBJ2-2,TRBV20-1,SARSSGNTGELF
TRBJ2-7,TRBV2,ASGPDSYEQY
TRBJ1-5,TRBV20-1,SASGGASYQPQH
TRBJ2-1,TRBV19,ASSRDGGGASEQF
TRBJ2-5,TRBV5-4,ASSPGLAIVETQY
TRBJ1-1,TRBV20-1,SAGRKNTEAF
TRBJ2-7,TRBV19,ASSFPPGQGADEQY
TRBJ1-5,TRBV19,ASSIDRGSDQPQH
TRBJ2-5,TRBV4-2,ASSREDTSEKTQY
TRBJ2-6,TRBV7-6,ASSPRLRDSGANVLT
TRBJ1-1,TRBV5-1,ASSWGPQSMNTEAF
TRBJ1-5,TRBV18,ASSLGGQDQPQH